This T cell receptor (beta chain) was sequenced during a study of cytotoxic CD8 clonotypes in ibrutinib-treated CLL. Method: immunoSEQ multiplex PCR; TCRdb's copy keeps in-frame clones and lacks some. Of approximately 320,000 clones listed, roughly 70% are singletons. Deletions cut 0 bases from V and 7 bases from J, with 1 base between. Germline V gives CDR1 MDHEN, CDR2 SYDVKM. The CDR3 length is 11 residues. The receptor was derived from a human donor with chronic lymphocytic leukemia. The source was PBMCs, collected after 36 months of ibrutinib treatment. The chain is built from TRBV28 and TRBJ2-1, with no clear D. CDR3: CASSLWNEQFF. CDR3 nucleotides: TGTGCCAGCAGTTTATGGAATGAGCAGTTCTTC.